The present entry profiles one T cell receptor (beta chain) with its context. Participants, roughly 18 to 89 years old, spanned 24 US areas. From germline, CDR1 is DFQATT and CDR2 SNEGSKA (reference sequence). Between the trimmed V and J ends, which lost 5 bases and 6 bases, there was a span of 4 bases. The CDR3 covers 9 residues. The data were produced by immunoSEQ multiplex PCR, yet TCRdb's version contains in-frame clones alone and is incomplete. The repertoire holds hundreds of thousands of clones, with about 90% as singletons. The data stem from a study of blood T cell repertoires in COVID-19. Study-level background: There were acute and convalescent COVID-19 samples, and they came from the United States, Italy and Spain.

V and J are TRBV20-1 and TRBJ1-1, with D hard to call. The sample consisted of PBMCs or T cells enriched from blood (not recorded which). This clonotype was obtained from a woman under 40 who had recovered from COVID-19. The CDR3 protein is CSAAPEAFF. The CDR3 nucleotides read TGCAGTGCTGCGCCTGAAGCTTTCTTT.